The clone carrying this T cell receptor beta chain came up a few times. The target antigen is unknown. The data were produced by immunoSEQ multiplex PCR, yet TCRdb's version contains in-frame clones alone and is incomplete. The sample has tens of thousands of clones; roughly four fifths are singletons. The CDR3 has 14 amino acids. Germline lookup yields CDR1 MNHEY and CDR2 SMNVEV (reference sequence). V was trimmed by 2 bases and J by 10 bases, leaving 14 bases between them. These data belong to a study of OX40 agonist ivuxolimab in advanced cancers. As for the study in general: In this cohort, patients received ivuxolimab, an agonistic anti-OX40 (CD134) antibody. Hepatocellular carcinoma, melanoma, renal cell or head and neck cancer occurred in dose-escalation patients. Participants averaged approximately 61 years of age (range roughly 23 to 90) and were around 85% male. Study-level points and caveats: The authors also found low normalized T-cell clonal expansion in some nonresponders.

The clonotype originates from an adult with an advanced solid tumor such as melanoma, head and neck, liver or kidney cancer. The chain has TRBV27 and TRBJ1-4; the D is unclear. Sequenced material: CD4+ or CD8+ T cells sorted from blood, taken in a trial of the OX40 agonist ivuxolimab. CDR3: CASSLMASEGKLFF. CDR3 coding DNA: TGTGCCAGCAGTTTAATGGCCTCGGAGGGAAAACTGTTTTTT.